What follows are 8 T cell receptor beta chains derived from one specimen sequenced in a study of blood T cell repertoires in COVID-19. Clones were sequenced by immunoSEQ multiplex PCR, and TCRdb holds only the in-frame ones, with some missing. Of roughly 100,000 clones listed, around four fifths were seen once; the top ten hold 3.5% to 5.5%. Sequenced material: peripheral blood. These receptors came from a human donor in a cohort sampled during active COVID-19.

The chain employs TRBV5-4 and TRBJ1-2, with a possible D match to TRBD1 (6 bases). V was pared by 4 bases and J by 4 bases, with 17 bases between. The length of the CDR3 is 15 residues. The V gene's germline CDR1 is SGHNT and CDR2 YYREEE (reference sequence). The CDR3 loop reads CASSNRDTGGYGYTF. The CDR3 DNA reads TGTGCCAGCAGCAACCGGGACACGGGGGGCTATGGCTACACCTTC.

This clone has a handful of counts. The gene calls are TRBV5-1 and TRBJ2-1; perhaps TRBD2 as D (6 bases). The V gene lost 1 base and the J gene lost 0 bases, with 11 bases spanning the gap. Per the germline V gene, CDR1 is SGHRS and CDR2 is YFSETQ. The CDR3 is 16 residues long. CDR3 nucleotides: TGCGCCAGCAGCTTGACTAGCCACGCCTCCTACAATGAGCAGTTCTTC. Its translation: CASSLTSHASYNEQFF. Combining the CDR3 with reference TRBV5-1 and TRBJ2-1 gives the whole variable domain KAGVTQTPRYLIKTRGQQVTLSCSPISGHRSVSWYQQTPGQGLQFLFEYFSETQRNKGNFPGRFSGRQFSNSRSEMNVSTLELGDSALYLCASSLTSHASYNEQFFGPGTRLTVL.

V usage is TRBV12-3 or TRBV12-4 and J usage is TRBJ1-2; 7 positions match TRBD1. V lost 4 bases and J lost 7; bases outside the gene matches: 3. This CDR3 contains 12 residues. The CDR3 DNA follows: TGTGCCAGCAGTTCAGGACAGGCTGGCTACACCTTC. Its protein product is CASSSGQAGYTF.

The V and J genes are TRBV6-2 or TRBV6-3 and TRBJ2-7, with D possibly TRBD1 on 6 matching bases. Trimming took off 2 bases at V and 0 bases at J, with 8 bases between the two ends. The CDR3 extends over 14 amino acids. The germline gives CDR1 MNHEY, CDR2 SVGEGT. The CDR3 reads CASSYARGSYEQYF. In DNA form, the CDR3 reads TGTGCCAGCAGTTACGCCAGGGGCTCCTACGAGCAGTACTTC.

This clone was picked up one time. The genes are TRBV28 and TRBJ2-2, with 14 bases that match TRBD2. V was clipped by 6 bases and J by 6 bases; unmatched bases: 6. Germline V lookup: CDR1 MDHEN, CDR2 SYDVKM. The CDR3 totals 16 residues. CDR3 bases: TGTGCCAGCAGAACCCGACTAGCGGGGGGGTCCGGGGAGCTGTTTTTT. Protein product: CASRTRLAGGSGELFF.

The genes are TRBV10-3 and TRBJ2-7; no firm D call. The length of the CDR3 is 13 residues. Per the germline V gene, CDR1 is ENHRY and CDR2 is SYGVKD. The V gene lost 0 bases and the J gene lost 4 bases, with 7 bases spanning the gap. The CDR3 sequence: CAISESTEYEQYF. CDR3 bases: TGTGCCATCAGTGAGTCCACGGAGTACGAGCAGTACTTC.

The chain is built from TRBV5-1 and TRBJ2-1; TRBD2 aligns across 13 bases. V shed 4 bases and J 4 bases; nucleotides not matched to a gene: 2. The CDR3 has 15 amino acids. Germline lookup yields CDR1 SGHRS and CDR2 YFSETQ. The chain's CDR3 is CASSPLAGGYNEQFF. The CDR3 bases are TGCGCCAGCAGCCCACTAGCGGGGGGGTACAATGAGCAGTTCTTC.

V and J are TRBV4-1 and TRBJ2-1; 10 bases fit TRBD1. V lost 4 bases and J lost 6; bases outside the gene matches: 3. CDR1 and CDR2 (germline): MGHRA, YSYEKL. This CDR3 is built from 14 residues. The CDR3 is CASSRGQGSNEQFF. CDR3 coding DNA: TGCGCCAGCAGCCGGGGACAGGGGTCCAATGAGCAGTTCTTC.